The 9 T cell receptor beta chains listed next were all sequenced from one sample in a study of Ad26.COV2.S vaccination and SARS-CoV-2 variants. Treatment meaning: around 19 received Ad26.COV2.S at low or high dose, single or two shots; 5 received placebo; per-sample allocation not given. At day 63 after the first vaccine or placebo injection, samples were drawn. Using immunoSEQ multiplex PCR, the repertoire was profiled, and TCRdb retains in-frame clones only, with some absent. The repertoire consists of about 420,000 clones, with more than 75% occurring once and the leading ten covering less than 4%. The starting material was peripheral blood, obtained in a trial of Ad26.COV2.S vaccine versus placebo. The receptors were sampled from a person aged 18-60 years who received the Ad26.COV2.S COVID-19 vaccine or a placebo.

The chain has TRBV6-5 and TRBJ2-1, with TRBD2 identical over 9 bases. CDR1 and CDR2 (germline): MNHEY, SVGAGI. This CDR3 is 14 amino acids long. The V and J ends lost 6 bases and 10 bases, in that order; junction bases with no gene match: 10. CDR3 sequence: CASRNRGLAEEQFF. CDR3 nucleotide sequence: TGTGCCAGCAGGAACAGGGGACTAGCTGAAGAGCAGTTCTTC.

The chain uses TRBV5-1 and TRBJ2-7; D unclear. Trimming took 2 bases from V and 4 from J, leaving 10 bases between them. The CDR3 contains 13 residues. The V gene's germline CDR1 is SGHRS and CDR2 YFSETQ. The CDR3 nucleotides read TGCGCCAGCAGCTTAGGTCACAAATACGAGCAGTACTTC. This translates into CASSLGHKYEQYF.

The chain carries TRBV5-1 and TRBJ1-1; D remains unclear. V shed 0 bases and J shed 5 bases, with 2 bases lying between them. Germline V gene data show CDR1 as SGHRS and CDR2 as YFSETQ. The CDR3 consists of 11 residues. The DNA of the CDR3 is TGCGCCAGCAGCTTGGGTACTGAAGCTTTCTTT. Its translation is CASSLGTEAFF. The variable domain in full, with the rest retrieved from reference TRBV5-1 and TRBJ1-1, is KAGVTQTPRYLIKTRGQQVTLSCSPISGHRSVSWYQQTPGQGLQFLFEYFSETQRNKGNFPGRFSGRQFSNSRSEMNVSTLELGDSALYLCASSLGTEAFFGQGTRLTVV.

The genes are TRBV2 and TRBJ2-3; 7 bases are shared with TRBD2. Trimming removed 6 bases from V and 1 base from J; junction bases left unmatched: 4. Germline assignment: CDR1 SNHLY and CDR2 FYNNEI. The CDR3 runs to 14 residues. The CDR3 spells CASSRLAGTDTQYF. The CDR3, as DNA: TGTGCCAGCAGCAGGCTAGCGGGCACAGATACGCAGTATTTT.

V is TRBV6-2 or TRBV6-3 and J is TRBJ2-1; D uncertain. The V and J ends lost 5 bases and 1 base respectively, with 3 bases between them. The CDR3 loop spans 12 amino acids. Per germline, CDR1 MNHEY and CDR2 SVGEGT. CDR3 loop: CASSVSYNEQFF. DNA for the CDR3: TGTGCCAGCAGTGTATCCTACAATGAGCAGTTCTTC.

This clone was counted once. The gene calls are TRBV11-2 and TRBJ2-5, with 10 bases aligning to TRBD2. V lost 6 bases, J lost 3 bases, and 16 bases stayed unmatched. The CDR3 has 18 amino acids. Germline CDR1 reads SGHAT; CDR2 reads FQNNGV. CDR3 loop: CASRPPGLAPRGEETQYF. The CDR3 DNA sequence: TGTGCCAGCAGACCTCCGGGACTAGCGCCACGAGGGGAAGAGACCCAGTACTTC.

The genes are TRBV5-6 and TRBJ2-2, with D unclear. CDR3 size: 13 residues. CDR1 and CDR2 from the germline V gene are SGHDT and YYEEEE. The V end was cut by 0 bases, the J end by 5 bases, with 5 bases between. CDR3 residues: CASSLEETGELFF. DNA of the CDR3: TGTGCCAGCAGCTTGGAAGAGACCGGGGAGCTGTTTTTT. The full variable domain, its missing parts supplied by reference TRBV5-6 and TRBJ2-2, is DAGVTQSPTHLIKTRGQQVTLRCSPKSGHDTVSWYQQALGQGPQFIFQYYEEEERQRGNFPDRFSGHQFPNYSSELNVNALLLGDSALYLCASSLEETGELFFGEGSRLTVL.

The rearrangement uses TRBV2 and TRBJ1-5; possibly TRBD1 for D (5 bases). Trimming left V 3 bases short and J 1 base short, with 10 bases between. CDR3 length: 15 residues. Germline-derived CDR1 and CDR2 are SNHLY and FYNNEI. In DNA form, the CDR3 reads TGTGCCAGCAGTGAGGGGGTCTTAAGCAATCAGCCCCAGCATTTT. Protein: CASSEGVLSNQPQHF.

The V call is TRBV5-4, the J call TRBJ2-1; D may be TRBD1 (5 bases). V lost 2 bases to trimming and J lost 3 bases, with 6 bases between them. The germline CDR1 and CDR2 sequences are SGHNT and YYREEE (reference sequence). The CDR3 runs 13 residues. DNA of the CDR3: TGTGCCAGCAGCTTAGACAGCTACAATGAGCAGTTCTTC. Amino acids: CASSLDSYNEQFF.